The sequence of this T cell receptor (beta chain) was determined in a study of blood T cell repertoires in COVID-19. Study in general: T cells, B-cell-depleted T cells, or PBMCs supplied cDNA or gDNA.

Trimming at V came to 6 bases and at J to 6 bases, leaving 4 bases not matched to a gene. Per the germline V gene, CDR1 is LNHDA and CDR2 is SQIVND (reference sequence). The CDR3 covers 13 residues. Seattle enrolled patients during active infection and tracked them longitudinally. TCRdb's copy holds only in-frame clones and misses some; the assay was immunoSEQ multiplex PCR. The sample has roughly 130,000 clones; over 85% are singletons. The source material was peripheral blood. This TCR was sampled from a man aged 60 to 69 with COVID-19, enrolled during active disease. The chain is built from TRBV19 and TRBJ2-1, with 8 bases matching TRBD2. The CDR3 DNA reads as TGTGCCAGTAGGAAACTAGCGGCCAATGAGCAGTTCTTC. Residues: CASRKLAANEQFF.